This T cell receptor (beta chain) was documented in a study of cytomegalovirus exposure and HLA in healthy donors. General study points: A later analysis showed HLA-associated TCR beta chains outstripping equally common others in clonal expansion.

Turning to this clone: Its specificity is unknown.

V shed 6 bases and J 3 bases; nucleotides not matched to a gene: 5. Germline CDR1 MRHNA, CDR2 SNTAGT. The CDR3 loop spans 15 amino acids. Use of 60 Vbeta and 13 Jbeta primers characterized the PCR. Measured with immunoSEQ multiplex PCR; TCRdb has only the in-frame clones, and not every one. The sample holds nearly 100,000 clones, roughly three quarters seen once. This clonotype was sampled from a woman aged 55-75 years in good health and CMV-seropositive. The material sequenced was PBMCs. V is TRBV6-4 and J is TRBJ2-3; TRBD2 matches 11 bases. In DNA, the CDR3 is TGTGCCAGCAGCCTACTAGCGGGAGAGACAGATACGCAGTATTTT. As protein: CASSLLAGETDTQYF.